These T cell receptor beta chains were read from a single sample in a study of blood T cell repertoires in COVID-19. Clones were read by immunoSEQ multiplex PCR, and TCRdb kept only the in-frame ones, dropping some. The sample lists under 300,000 clones, under 90% seen once, with about 1.7% in the top ten. The sample comprised PBMCs or T cells enriched from blood (not recorded which). Every receptor here comes from a woman aged 40 to 55 who had recovered from COVID-19. CDR3s include the opening cysteine and the closing phenylalanine or tryptophan. D genes are given only for firm matches. Where a row states a size, it is once, few, many or the class of an expanded clone; other rows omit it.

>.|TRBD1|TRBJ2-1|TRBV9
TGTGCCAGCAGCGCGGACAGGGGGCGAAACAATGAGCAGTTCTTC
CASSADRGRNNEQFF
>.|.|TRBJ2-3|TRBV3-1/TRBV3-2
TGTGCCAGCAGCCAAGGGAGTCCGGGGGCGCAGTATTTT
CASSQGSPGAQYF
>.|.|TRBJ2-1|TRBV19
TGTGCCAGCGGTCCAGGGCCTCGGGAGCAGTTCTTC
CASGPGPREQFF
>.|.|TRBJ2-1|TRBV7-9
TGTGCCAGCAGCTTAATGGCTGCGGGTTATCGGGTCGGTGAGCAGTTCTTC
CASSLMAAGYRVGEQFF
>few|.|TRBJ1-2|TRBV30
TGTGCCTGGAACTGGGAGGCGGGCGGCTACACCTTC
CAWNWEAGGYTF
>.|.|TRBJ1-4|TRBV30
TGTGCCTGGAGTGTCGGTGAAAAACTGTTTTTT
CAWSVGEKLFF
>.|TRBD2|TRBJ2-1|TRBV3-1/TRBV3-2
TGTGCCAGCAGCCAAGATAGCGGGTACAATGAGCAGTTCTTC
CASSQDSGYNEQFF
>.|.|TRBJ2-2|TRBV6-4
TGTGCCAGCAGTCCTGACAGGAGCAACACCGGGGAGCTGTTTTTT
CASSPDRSNTGELFF
>.|TRBD2|TRBJ2-3|TRBV5-1
TGCGCCAGCAGCTTGGCCCCTAGCGGGAGCGGCACAGATACGCAGTATTTT
CASSLAPSGSGTDTQYF
>once|TRBD1|TRBJ1-2|TRBV5-8
TGTGCCAGCAGCTGGGGGACAGGGGGTTATGGCTACACCTTC
CASSWGTGGYGYTF
>.|.|TRBJ2-2|TRBV6-6
TGTGCCAGCAGTTACTCCACTACCACCGGGGAGCTGTTTTTT
CASSYSTTTGELFF
>.|TRBD1|TRBJ2-5|TRBV9
TGTGCCAGCAGCGTAGAAGCAGGGGGCAACACGGAGACCCAGTACTTC
CASSVEAGGNTETQYF
>.|.|TRBJ1-3|TRBV20-1
TGCAGTGCTGACAGTAGAAACACCATATATTTT
CSADSRNTIYF
>.|.|TRBJ2-5|TRBV19
TGTGCCAGTAGTATCGATCGGGAGACCCAGTACTTC
CASSIDRETQYF
>.|TRBD1|TRBJ1-1|TRBV7-3
TGTGCCAGCAGCGCGCGACAGGGTTTGAACACTGAAGCTTTCTTT
CASSARQGLNTEAFF
>.|TRBD2|TRBJ2-1|TRBV18
TGTGCCAGCTCACCACTCGCGGGGGGGGACAATGAGCAGTTCTTC
CASSPLAGGDNEQFF
>.|.|TRBJ2-2|TRBV5-1
TGCGCCAGCAGCTTCGGGGAGCCCGGCACCGGGGAGCTGTTTTTT
CASSFGEPGTGELFF
>.|.|TRBJ2-1|TRBV6-5
TGTGCCAGCAGTTTTCCGCTAGACAATGAGCAGTTCTTC
CASSFPLDNEQFF
>.|TRBD1|TRBJ1-1|TRBV3-1/TRBV3-2
TGTGCCAGCGCGCCGACAGGGGGTAACACTGAAGCTTTCTTT
CASAPTGGNTEAFF
>.|TRBD2|TRBJ2-3|TRBV7-9
TGTGCCAGCAGCTTAGGTCTAGCGGGGCCCCCCACAGATACGCAGTATTTT
CASSLGLAGPPTDTQYF
>.|.|TRBJ2-7|TRBV2
TGTGCCAGCTCCAACGGCAGGAACGACTACGAGCAGTACTTC
CASSNGRNDYEQYF
>.|TRBD2|TRBJ2-1|TRBV5-4
TGTGCCAGCAGCTGGGGACTAGCGGGGGATGAGCAGTTCTTC
CASSWGLAGDEQFF
>.|.|TRBJ2-1|TRBV28
TGTGCCAGCAGATCTTACAATGAGCAGTTCTTC
CASRSYNEQFF
>.|.|TRBJ2-1|TRBV12-5
TGTGCTAGTGGTTTGGTTGCGGGGGCGGCGGGCAATGAGCAGTTCTTC
CASGLVAGAAGNEQFF
>once|.|TRBJ1-5|TRBV19
TGTGCCAGCAGTGAGAGTCGGGGTGAGGGCAATCAGCCCCAGCATTTT
CASSESRGEGNQPQHF
>.|.|TRBJ2-5|TRBV5-1
TGCGCCAGCAGCCGCCCTCCAGGGTCGATACAAGAGACCCAGTACTTC
CASSRPPGSIQETQYF
>once|.|TRBJ2-7|TRBV5-1
TGCGCCAGCAGCTTGGAGGGGCGGATCTACGAGCAGTACTTC
CASSLEGRIYEQYF
>.|TRBD1|TRBJ2-1|TRBV29-1
TGCAGCGTCCTGAACCCCGGGACAGAGAGCTACAATGAGCAGTTCTTC
CSVLNPGTESYNEQFF
>.|.|TRBJ2-7|TRBV7-2
TGTGCCAGCAGCTTATTCAGCGCCCAAAGTGCCTACGAGCAGTACTTC
CASSLFSAQSAYEQYF
>.|TRBD2|TRBJ2-3|TRBV24-1
TGTGCCACCAGTGATTCAAGACTAGCGGGGGGGACCACAGATACGCAGTATTTT
CATSDSRLAGGTTDTQYF
>.|TRBD1|TRBJ1-1|TRBV29-1
TGCAGCGTGGGTTACAGGGGGCGCGGGTTGGCTGAAGCTTTCTTT
CSVGYRGRGLAEAFF
>.|TRBD1|TRBJ2-1|TRBV7-2
TGTGCCAGCAGCTTAAGGCCAGGGGGTTACAATGAGCAGTTCTTC
CASSLRPGGYNEQFF
>.|TRBD1|TRBJ1-1|TRBV5-1
TGCGCCAGCAGCTGGTCGGGGACAGCGAACACTGAAGCTTTCTTT
CASSWSGTANTEAFF
>once|TRBD2|TRBJ2-1|TRBV7-3
TGTGCCAGCAGGGATCCGGCTAGCGGATACAATGAGCAGTTCTTC
CASRDPASGYNEQFF
>.|TRBD2|TRBJ2-1|TRBV30
TGTGCCTGGACCGGGCGGGGGTACGAGCAGTTCTTC
CAWTGRGYEQFF
>.|.|TRBJ1-5|TRBV6-5
TGTGCCAGCAGTTACTCCGGGGGAACTAGCAATCAGCCCCAGCATTTT
CASSYSGGTSNQPQHF
>.|TRBD2|TRBJ2-2|TRBV15
TGTGCCACCAGCAGAGTGCACGAGCCGGGACTAGCGGGAGGAGCCGGGGAGCTGTTTTTT
CATSRVHEPGLAGGAGELFF
>.|TRBD2|TRBJ2-3|TRBV6-2/TRBV6-3
TGTGCCAGCAGTTACGCAAGCGGGGGGGGAGATACGCAGTATTTT
CASSYASGGGDTQYF
>.|TRBD2|TRBJ2-1|TRBV7-2
TGTGCCAGCAGCTTAGAGCGGGAGTTCAATGAGCAGTTCTTC
CASSLEREFNEQFF
>.|TRBD1|TRBJ2-7|TRBV18
TGTGCCAGCTCACCTGGACAGGGAAGCAGTTACGAGCAGTACTTC
CASSPGQGSSYEQYF
>few|.|TRBJ1-2|TRBV9
TGTGCCAGCAGCGCCGAAGGGGACTTTACCTATGGCTACACCTTC
CASSAEGDFTYGYTF
>.|TRBD1|TRBJ2-5|TRBV2
TGTGCCAGCAGGGGACAGGGGAAGACCCAGTACTTC
CASRGQGKTQYF
>.|TRBD2|TRBJ2-7|TRBV11-2
TGTGCCAGCAGCAAGGGCGCGGGGGGAAGCGAGCAGTACTTC
CASSKGAGGSEQYF
>.|TRBD1|TRBJ1-5|TRBV2
TGTGCCAGCAGGGGGGACAGCGCCCAAAATCAGCCCCAGCATTTT
CASRGDSAQNQPQHF
>.|.|TRBJ1-1|TRBV11-2
TGTGCCAGCAGCCGCGGGGGGCAGGCCGGAAGCACTGAAGCTTTCTTT
CASSRGGQAGSTEAFF
>.|TRBD2|TRBJ2-2|TRBV7-6
TGTGCCAGCAGTTCACCCGGGGGGAGGGGTTACACCGGGGAGCTGTTTTTT
CASSSPGGRGYTGELFF
>once|TRBD2|TRBJ2-1|TRBV11-3
TGTGCCAGCAGCTTAGGCCTAGCGGTTACTCACGAGCAGTTCTTC
CASSLGLAVTHEQFF
>.|TRBD1|TRBJ1-4|TRBV4-1
TGCGCCAGCAGCCTTACAGGGGGTAATGAAAAACTGTTTTTT
CASSLTGGNEKLFF
>.|.|TRBJ1-2|TRBV5-1
TGCGCCAGCAGCCCAAACCCCAGGGAGGGCTATGGCTACACCTTC
CASSPNPREGYGYTF
>.|.|TRBJ2-7|TRBV5-4
TGTGCCAGCAGCACGGACAGAGCCGAGCAGTACTTC
CASSTDRAEQYF
>.|.|TRBJ2-7|TRBV6-2/TRBV6-3
TGTGCCAGCAGATACCGGGGGTACGAGCAGTACTTC
CASRYRGYEQYF
>.|TRBD1|TRBJ1-3|TRBV18
TGTGCCAGCTCACTCCTGGACAGGGGAAACACCATATATTTT
CASSLLDRGNTIYF
>.|TRBD1|TRBJ1-6|TRBV4-3
TGCGCCAGCAGCCAAGGGGACAGGGATGGTTCACCCCTCCACTTT
CASSQGDRDGSPLHF
>.|.|TRBJ1-1|TRBV6-5
TGTGCCAGCAGTTACGTCGGACAGCCGAACACTGAAGCTTTCTTT
CASSYVGQPNTEAFF
>.|.|TRBJ1-2|TRBV7-8
TGTGCCAGCAGCTTACTGGGGGCGGACTATGGCTACACCTTC
CASSLLGADYGYTF
>.|.|TRBJ2-7|TRBV7-2
TGTGCCAGCAGTCAACAAACCTACGAGCAGTACTTC
CASSQQTYEQYF
>.|TRBD1|TRBJ1-1|TRBV7-8
TGTGCCAGCAGCCCCAGGACAGGGGTGGACACTGAAGCTTTCTTT
CASSPRTGVDTEAFF
>.|TRBD2|TRBJ2-3|TRBV7-2
TGTGCCAGCACCGTCACTAGCGGGAGGGCCACAGATACGCAGTATTTT
CASTVTSGRATDTQYF
>.|TRBD2|TRBJ2-7|TRBV4-3
TGCGCCAGCAGCCAAGATTATACTAGCGGGAGCACCTACGAGCAGTACTTC
CASSQDYTSGSTYEQYF